The text below deals with one T cell receptor beta chain. Its antigen is currently not known. No per-base quality is available; no much larger clone lies one base away. What the time point label conveys for this sample: baseline before first vaccination. Samples from vaccinated people were obtained from the UK trials COV001 and COV002, which included a single-blind randomized controlled phase 2/3 trial of AZD1222 (ChAdOx1 nCoV-19) in healthy adults. For TCRbeta chain sequencing, PBMC samples from trial participants were taken at day 0 and at day 28 after the second dose. These data come from a study of T cell responses to AZD1222 COVID-19 vaccine (TCRdb year 2021). About the investigation overall: AZD1222 recipients with second doses at about 4 weeks or about 12 weeks were pooled, because spike-specific TCR depth and breadth did not differ between schedules. Trial participants were enrolled into age subgroups of 18-55, 56-69 and 70-plus years, which contained about 160, 30 and 59 TCR-sequenced participants, respectively. A total of over 230 trial participants underwent TCR sequencing, of whom roughly 210 received two doses of AZD1222 and about 26 received two doses of the MenACWY control vaccine. The research as a whole found: In the small 56-69-year group, the increase in depth fell short of significance, most likely because of low power. Reportedly, almost half of the unique spike-specific TCRs recognized epitopes lying outside the regions that are mutated in the B.1.351 and B.1.1.7 variants. Participants were mostly white British, with more females than males. The authors suggested clonal diversity may have been underestimated. The vaccine-associated CD4 TCRs covered the entire spike protein, and the dominant responses fell in regions 160-218 and 743-854. Only five to seven AZD1222 recipients were SARS-CoV-2 seropositive at baseline, limiting conclusions about previously exposed vaccinees. Because no day 14 peak-response samples were available, repertoires were characterized only after the peak T cell response. Spike-specific TCR breadth and depth rose significantly after two AZD1222 doses compared with day 0 and with MenACWY recipients.

The CDR3 goes from the cysteine to the phenylalanine over 15 residues. The DNA shown is the 45-base CDR3, in frame from base 1. The germline V gene supplies CDR1 SNHLY and CDR2 FYNNEI. At the junction V is shortened by 3 bases and J by 2 bases, with 13 bases in between. The CDR3 regions of human TCRbeta chains were analyzed by immunosequencing. The original pipeline was this. TCRs in the repertoires were compared against a reference library of SARS-CoV-2-specific TCRs that had been generated with the MIRA antigen-specificity platform. Breadth meant the fraction of unique TCRs that were SARS-CoV-2-associated, whereas depth meant the fraction of total T cells that were SARS-CoV-2-associated. Using the MIRA data, every spike-specific TCR was mapped to the spike region that the TCR reacted to and assigned to either a CD4 or a CD8 class. Log10-transformed breadth and depth values were compared by one-way ANOVA with Sidak's multiple comparisons tests. Held by TCRdb, this immuneACCESS table contains in-frame sequences only and omits some clones. Under half of the omission traces to an unresolved V gene where checked; the cause of the rest is unknown. The D gene and trimming were derived from the DNA, and the V and J assignments and clone size from that table. This sample is represented by 150,000 or so clones; 85% to 95% of them were singletons. Of the sample, about 2.1% falls within the top ten clones.

The clonotype comes from an adult in good health. This chain is built from TRBV2 and TRBJ1-2, with a weak D call of TRBD1 (6 bases match). Sequenced material: peripheral blood, taken on day 0 of AZD1222 vaccination. CDR3 reads: CASSDIRGHNYGYTF. In nucleotide form, the sequence is TGTGCCAGCAGTGACATAAGGGGACACAACTATGGCTACACCTTC.